What follows are 20 T cell receptor beta chains derived from one specimen sequenced in a study of OX40 agonist ivuxolimab in advanced cancers. The assay was immunoSEQ multiplex PCR, and TCRdb's table has in-frame clones only and misses some. The sample holds around 72,000 clones, 65% to 85% seen once. The input for sequencing was CD4+ or CD8+ T cells sorted from blood, taken in a trial of the OX40 agonist ivuxolimab. Receptors were obtained from an adult with an advanced solid tumor such as melanoma, head and neck, liver or kidney cancer.

This clone was seen a single time. The genes are TRBV7-3 and TRBJ1-2; D gene ambiguous. V lost 1 base and J 0 bases, leaving 9 bases between the germline ends. The CDR3 totals 15 residues. Germline V gene sequence: CDR1 SGHTA, CDR2 FQGTGA. Written as DNA, the CDR3 is TGTGCCAGCAGCTTAAGTGCCAGCTCTAACTATGGCTACACCTTC. Translation: CASSLSASSNYGYTF.

The rearrangement uses TRBV4-2 and TRBJ1-1; D may be TRBD1 (5 bases). The germline gives CDR1 LGHNA, CDR2 YNFKEQ. The CDR3 runs to 17 residues. V shed 0 bases and J shed 5 bases, with 19 bases lying between them. CDR3 residues: CASSQDSYLPGRTEAFF. The CDR3, as DNA: TGTGCCAGCAGCCAAGATTCGTATTTGCCAGGGCGGACTGAAGCTTTCTTT.

The chain employs TRBV18 and TRBJ2-3; TRBD1 is a possible D gene (5 bases). Trimming took off 0 bases at V and 0 bases at J, with 7 bases between the two ends. The CDR3 has 15 amino acids. Germline assignment: CDR1 KGHSH and CDR2 LQKENI. In nucleotides, the CDR3 is TGTGCCAGCTCACCACCGACAGTAAGCACAGATACGCAGTATTTT. It specifies CASSPPTVSTDTQYF. Variable domain in full (rest from reference TRBV18 and TRBJ2-3): NAGVMQNPRHLVRRRGQEARLRCSPMKGHSHVYWYRQLPEEGLKFMVYLQKENIIDESGMPKERFSAEFPKEGPSILRIQQVVRGDSAAYFCASSPPTVSTDTQYFGPGTRLTVL.

V and J are TRBV7-2 and TRBJ2-2; 9 bases agree with TRBD1. Trimming removed 4 bases from V and 3 bases from J; junction bases left unmatched: 3. Germline CDR1 SGHTA, CDR2 FQGNSA. The CDR3 length is 15 residues. Here the CDR3 reads CASSSGTGYTGELFF. CDR3 bases: TGTGCCAGCAGCTCCGGGACAGGGTACACCGGGGAGCTGTTTTTT.

Many counts were recorded for this clone. J is TRBJ1-4 and V is TRBV4-2, with 7 bases lining up with TRBD1. The CDR3 extends over 14 amino acids. The germline V gene encodes CDR1 LGHNA and CDR2 YNFKEQ. V lost 1 base, J lost 7 bases, and 3 bases stayed unmatched. The CDR3 DNA reads as TGTGCCAGCAGCCAAGCCGGGACAGCTGAAAAACTGTTTTTT. This gives the protein CASSQAGTAEKLFF.

V is TRBV6-6 and J is TRBJ2-7, with unresolved D. Germline lookup yields CDR1 MNHNY and CDR2 SVGAGI (reference sequence). Trimming pared 0 bases from V and 5 bases from J, leaving 11 bases between. This CDR3 has 14 residues. The CDR3 loop reads CASSYSSARDEQYF. Here the CDR3 DNA reads TGTGCCAGCAGTTACTCCTCCGCCCGGGACGAGCAGTACTTC.

The CDR3: CASSKGNRNSYEQYV. The CDR3 nucleotides read TGTGCCAGCAGCAAAGGGAACCGCAACTCCTACGAGCAGTACGTC. The chain recombines TRBV21-1 with TRBJ2-7. TRBV21-1 is deemed a pseudogene. The CDR3 contains 15 residues.

V usage is TRBV21-1 and J usage is TRBJ1-1; the table assigns TRBD1, which was not confirmed against the DNA. TRBV21-1 is labeled a pseudogene. The CDR3 covers 19 residues. Here the CDR3 DNA reads TGTGCCAGCAGCAAAATGGGGGGACAGGGGTCCCTTAGGGGGACTGAAGCTTTCTTT. It yields the protein CASSKMGGQGSLRGTEAFF.

This clone was observed a single time. The rearrangement links TRBV6-6 to TRBJ1-1, with D perhaps TRBD1 (6 bases). The CDR3 is 14 amino acids. Trimming cost V 2 bases and J 5 bases, with 12 bases left between them. Germline V gene lookup returns CDR1 MNHNY and CDR2 SVGAGI (reference sequence). CDR3 in DNA: TGTGCCAGCAGTTACGGGGGGCAGGGGACTGAAGCTTTCTTT. As protein: CASSYGGQGTEAFF.

The gene calls are TRBV9 and TRBJ2-1; TRBD2 aligns across 8 bases. Germline CDR1 is SGDLS and CDR2 is YYNGEE. This CDR3 spans 16 amino acids. V trimming: 1 base; J trimming: 2 bases; junction bases outside the gene matches: 5. CDR3 in amino acids: CASSVTGGRTYNEQFF. In DNA form, the CDR3 reads TGTGCCAGCAGCGTAACGGGCGGGAGGACCTACAATGAGCAGTTCTTC.

The chain employs TRBV5-1 and TRBJ1-1; tentatively, D is TRBD1 (5 bases). CDR1 is SGHRS, CDR2 YFSETQ, per germline. This CDR3 is 13 amino acids long. Trimming shortened V by 5 bases and J by 3 bases, and 11 bases separated the two germline ends. CDR3 in amino acids: CASRMGRDTEAFF. The CDR3 DNA reads TGCGCCAGCAGAATGGGGCGGGACACTGAAGCTTTCTTT.

Concerning this clone itself: One end of the junction is discordant with germline, which a read error may explain. The rearrangement uses TRBV19 and TRBJ1-5; 7 positions match TRBD1. Germline CDR1 reads LNHDA; CDR2 reads SQIVND (reference sequence). The CDR3 runs 13 residues. The CDR3 nucleotides are TGTGCCGGTAGTGCCGCAGGGGGACAGCCCCAGCATTTT. This encodes CAGSAAGGQPQHF. Variable domain in full (rest from reference TRBV19 and TRBJ1-5): DGGITQSPKYLFRKEGQNVTLSCEQNLNHDAMYWYRQDPGQGLRLIYYSQIVNDFQKGDIAEGYSVSREKKESFPLTVTSAQKNPTAFYLCAGSAAGGQPQHFGDGTRLSIL.

The chain couples TRBV27 to TRBJ2-3; 9 bases agree with TRBD2. J lost 8 bases, V lost 0 bases, and 15 bases had no gene match. This CDR3 has 18 residues. Germline V gene data show CDR1 as MNHEY and CDR2 as SMNVEV (reference sequence). DNA of the CDR3: TGTGCCAGCAGTTTATCTATGCTAGCGGGACTGGGAAGGGGTACGCAGTATTTT. Amino acid sequence: CASSLSMLAGLGRGTQYF.

V is TRBV5-6 and J is TRBJ2-7; no firm D call. Germline V lookup: CDR1 SGHDT, CDR2 YYEEEE. V was shortened by 3 bases and J by 5 bases, with 12 bases between the two germline ends. The CDR3 is 13 amino acids. CDR3 in DNA: TGTGCCAGCAGCTGGTCCTTTGGGGACGAGCAGTACGTC. Translating gives CASSWSFGDEQYV.

Comments on this clone: A far larger clone is only one base removed, so a read error is likely. V is TRBV6-6 and J is TRBJ2-3; unclear D gene. Germline V gene sequence: CDR1 MNHNY, CDR2 SVGAGI (reference sequence). Trimming removed 6 bases from V and 2 bases from J, with 3 bases in between. The CDR3 spans 11 residues. This chain's CDR3 is CASSPTDTQYF. Written as DNA, the CDR3 is TGTGCCAGCAGCCCCACAGATACGCAGTATTTT.

This chain links TRBV28 with TRBJ2-1, with 9 bases aligning to TRBD1. CDR3 length: 14 residues. In germline, CDR1 is MDHEN, CDR2 SYDVKM. V was pared by 6 bases and J by 3 bases, with 3 bases of the junction left unmatched. The CDR3 nucleotides are TGTGCCAGCAGACAGGGGGCCAACTACAATGAGCAGTTCTTC. Translation: CASRQGANYNEQFF.

This chain connects TRBV2 to TRBJ2-7; the D call may be TRBD1 or TRBD2 (5 bases each). The V gene's germline CDR1 is SNHLY and CDR2 FYNNEI. Trimming took 6 bases from V and 3 from J, leaving 12 bases between them. CDR3 size: 13 residues. The DNA for the CDR3 is TGTGCCAGCAGGCCGGGACCCGACTACGAGCAGTACGTC. It codes for CASRPGPDYEQYV.

The chain carries TRBV2 and TRBJ2-2, with D tentatively TRBD2 (6 bases). The V end lost 8 bases, the J end lost 4 bases, and 11 bases lay between the germline ends. The germline V gene has CDR1 SNHLY and CDR2 FYNNEI. This CDR3 spans 13 amino acids. The CDR3 reads CASAGLVTGELFF. In DNA form, the CDR3 reads TGTGCCAGCGCGGGACTCGTCACCGGGGAGCTGTTTTTT.

This clone was counted only a few times. The chain recombines TRBV29-1 with TRBJ1-2, with no clear D. Germline CDR1 SQVTM, CDR2 ANQGSEA. The CDR3 spans 12 residues. The V and J ends lost 4 bases and 0 bases respectively, with 6 bases between them. CDR3 protein: CSVVATNYGYTF. DNA of the CDR3: TGCAGCGTTGTGGCCACTAACTATGGCTACACCTTC.

The chain uses TRBV28 and TRBJ2-5; D is ambiguous. The CDR3 contains 13 residues. The germline V gene has CDR1 MDHEN and CDR2 SYDVKM. V was trimmed by 8 bases and J by 2 bases, leaving 12 bases between them. DNA of the CDR3: TGTGCCAGCGGATTGGGGATACAAGAGACCCAGTACTTC. This sequence encodes CASGLGIQETQYF.